Listed here are 22 T cell receptor beta chains from one sample, sequenced in a study of breast tumors, draining lymph nodes, adjacent tissues. Using its own MiXCR run on the multiplex PCR reads, TCRdb lists one record per CDR3 protein. The table shows approximately 10,000 distinct CDR3 sequences, with approximately 55% occurring only once. The sample consisted of breast tumor tissue. Every receptor here comes from a female donor with breast cancer. Some clones in this sample may be carry-over from other donors' samples.

This clonotype was counted at least ten times. This rearrangement joins TRBV15 to TRBJ2-3, with 8 bases matching TRBD2. This CDR3 region has 18 residues. The J segment lost 0 bases and the V segment lost 0 bases, leaving 8 bases of the junction unmatched. The germline gives CDR1 LNHNV, CDR2 YYDKDF (reference sequence). The CDR3 DNA sequence: TGTGCCACCAGCAGAGATACCCTAGCGGGTTCTAGCACAGATACGCAGTATTTT. This encodes CATSRDTLAGSSTDTQYF.

There are many counts of this clonotype. This chain uses TRBV6-5 with TRBJ2-5; a possible D gene is TRBD1 (6 bases). The CDR3 is 12 residues long. Deletions cut 9 bases from V and 0 bases from J, with 8 bases between. Germline V gene lookup returns CDR1 MNHEY and CDR2 SVGAGI. CDR3 nucleotides: TGTGCCAGTCGGACAGACCAAGAGACCCAGTACTTC. This translates into CASRTDQETQYF.

There are a few counts of this clonotype. The chain is built from TRBV5-5 and TRBJ1-5; no clear D gene. The germline V and J ends were trimmed by 2 bases and 4 bases, with 13 bases remaining between them. The CDR3 has 15 residues. Germline V gene data show CDR1 as SGHKS and CDR2 as YYEKEE (reference sequence). CDR3 in DNA: TGTGCCAGCAGCTTTACATCGGTCCGTAATCAGCCCCAGCATTTT. Protein: CASSFTSVRNQPQHF.

To note about this clonotype: The germline gene is not matched at one end of the junction; a read error may be the cause. The chain carries TRBV7-2 and TRBJ2-5; 8 bases agree with TRBD2. CDR3 size: 13 residues. Per the germline V gene, CDR1 is SGHTA and CDR2 is FQGNSA. The CDR3 DNA is TGTGCCAGCAGCTTACCCCGGGGGGGACCCAAGTCCTTC. Amino acid sequence: CASSLPRGGPKSF.

The chain employs TRBV7-9 and TRBJ2-3; no clear D gene. V was shortened by 5 bases and J by 5 bases, with 5 bases between the two germline ends. This CDR3 spans 11 amino acids. Germline CDR1 is SEHNR and CDR2 is FQNEAQ (reference sequence). CDR3 residues: CASSHKDTQYF. The CDR3 nucleotides are TGTGCCAGCAGCCACAAAGATACGCAGTATTTT. Full variable domain (outside the CDR3, taken from reference TRBV7-9 and TRBJ2-3): DTGVSQNPRHKITKRGQNVTFRCDPISEHNRLYWYRQTLGQGPEFLTYFQNEAQLEKSRLLSDRFSAERPKGSFSTLEIQRTEQGDSAMYLCASSHKDTQYFGPGTRLTVL.

This clonotype was observed at least ten times. CDR3 bases: TGTGCCAGCAGCAGTTGGACAAAATTCCAAGAGACCCAGTACTTC. Its translation: CASSSWTKFQETQYF. This rearrangement joins TRBV11-3 to TRBJ2-5, with D possibly being TRBD1 (5 bases). This CDR3 comprises 15 residues. CDR1 and CDR2 from the germline V gene are SGHNT and YENEEA. V gave up 5 bases and J gave up 1 base, with 14 bases separating them.

This chain links TRBV6-6 with TRBJ2-3, with TRBD2 matching over 10 bases. Germline assignment: CDR1 MNHNY and CDR2 SVGAGI (reference sequence). V was clipped by 4 bases and J by 3 bases; unmatched bases: 7. The CDR3 runs 16 residues. CDR3 DNA sequence: TGTGCCAGCAGTTCCAGGACTAGCGGCGGGACAGATACGCAGTATTTT. Its protein product is CASSSRTSGGTDTQYF.

Relative to its sample, this clonotype is medium-sized. The V call is TRBV5-5, the J call TRBJ2-3; no clear D. Germline V gene sequence: CDR1 SGHKS, CDR2 YYEKEE (reference sequence). CDR3 size: 13 residues. V was pared by 0 bases and J by 5 bases, with 7 bases between. The CDR3 coding sequence is TGTGCCAGCAGCTTGGATTACCGAGATACGCAGTATTTT. As protein: CASSLDYRDTQYF. Combining the CDR3 with reference TRBV5-5 and TRBJ2-3 gives the whole variable domain DAGVTQSPTHLIKTRGQQVTLRCSPISGHKSVSWYQQVLGQGPQFIFQYYEKEERGRGNFPDRFSARQFPNYSSELNVNALLLGDSALYLCASSLDYRDTQYFGPGTRLTVL.

This clonotype has at least ten counts. The chain couples TRBV4-1 to TRBJ2-3; no definite D call. Trimming cost V 1 base and J 2 bases, with 7 bases left between them. The CDR3 has 14 amino acids. Germline CDR1 is MGHRA and CDR2 is YSYEKL. CDR3 residues: CASSQVDLTDTQYF. In nucleotides, the CDR3 is TGCGCCAGCAGCCAAGTAGACCTCACAGATACGCAGTATTTT.

CDR3 in amino acids: CASSYRGRSTDTQYF. The CDR3, as DNA: TGTGCCAGCAGTTACCGGGGCAGGAGCACAGATACGCAGTATTTT. The genes are TRBV6-5 and TRBJ2-3, with D tentatively TRBD1 or TRBD2 (5 bases each). The germline V gene has CDR1 MNHEY and CDR2 SVGAGI. This CDR3 has 15 amino acids. Trimming removed 2 bases from V and 0 bases from J, with 9 bases in between.

This clonotype was recorded at least ten times. The rearrangement joins TRBV7-2 to TRBJ2-1; weak D call: TRBD1 (6 bases). CDR1 and CDR2 (germline): SGHTA, FQGNSA. Trimming removed 4 bases from V and 1 base from J, with 17 bases in between. The CDR3 runs to 17 residues. The CDR3 reads CASSSQGTKGSYNEQFF. In DNA, the CDR3 is TGTGCCAGCAGCTCACAGGGTACTAAAGGATCCTACAATGAGCAGTTCTTC.

This clonotype was seen only a few times. The V gene is TRBV30, the J gene TRBJ1-4, with D possibly matching TRBD1 (6 bases). The V end lost 2 bases, the J end lost 8 bases, and 12 bases lay between the germline ends. Germline CDR1 and CDR2: GTSNPN and SVGIG (reference sequence). The CDR3 totals 13 residues. The CDR3 nucleotides are TGTGCCTGGAGTCAGGGGTCTGGCGAAAAACTGTTTTTT. Translating gives CAWSQGSGEKLFF.

The chain combines TRBV2 with TRBJ1-3; perhaps TRBD1 as D (5 bases). Germline V CDR1 and CDR2: SNHLY, FYNNEI. This CDR3 comprises 14 residues. V lost 9 bases to trimming and J lost 0 bases, with 12 bases between them. CDR3 loop: CARTRGDSGNTIYF. For the CDR3, the DNA is TGTGCCAGGACTAGGGGCGACTCTGGAAACACCATATATTTT.

The rearrangement links TRBV4-1 to TRBJ2-7; unclear D gene. Germline loops: CDR1 MGHRA, CDR2 YSYEKL. The CDR3 length is 14 residues. With 3 bases removed from V and 1 base from J, the gap between germline ends came to 10 bases. The CDR3 coding sequence is TGCGCCAGCAGCCATCTAGGACGGTCCTACGAGCAGTACTTC. Protein sequence: CASSHLGRSYEQYF.

Only a few counts were recorded for this clonotype. This chain links TRBV12-5 with TRBJ2-3; D unresolved. CDR3 size: 11 residues. From germline, CDR1 is LGHNT and CDR2 FRNRAP. The germline V and J ends were trimmed by 6 bases and 6 bases, with 7 bases remaining between them. The CDR3 reads CASGTADTQYF. The CDR3, as DNA: TGTGCTAGTGGAACCGCGGATACGCAGTATTTT.

In regard to this clonotype: Since no conserved phenylalanine or tryptophan closes the CDR3, a read error is the likely cause. The chain couples TRBV29-1 to TRBJ2-3; the D is unclear. The V and J ends lost 5 bases and 1 base respectively, with 10 bases between them. The V gene's germline CDR1 is SQVTM and CDR2 ANQGSEA. The CDR3 contains 13 residues. The CDR3 nucleotides are TGCAGCGTTTTAGAGCCCCGCACAGATACGCAGTATTTA. Translation: CSVLEPRTDTQYL.

This clonotype came up a few times. This chain joins TRBV5-1 and TRBJ1-3, with D unresolved. Germline V gene data show CDR1 as SGHRS and CDR2 as YFSETQ. This CDR3 has 14 amino acids. Trimming pared 0 bases from V and 4 bases from J, leaving 8 bases between. The CDR3 is CASSLGGSGNTIYF. The CDR3 DNA reads TGCGCCAGCAGCTTGGGAGGGTCCGGAAACACCATATATTTT. Looking up the rest from reference TRBV5-1 and TRBJ1-3 gives the full variable domain: KAGVTQTPRYLIKTRGQQVTLSCSPISGHRSVSWYQQTPGQGLQFLFEYFSETQRNKGNFPGRFSGRQFSNSRSEMNVSTLELGDSALYLCASSLGGSGNTIYFGEGSWLTVV.

This clonotype has a count of ten or more. The rearrangement joins TRBV15 to TRBJ2-1; TRBD2 matches 8 bases. Germline values: CDR1 LNHNV, CDR2 YYDKDF (reference sequence). The CDR3 is 15 amino acids. V lost 8 bases, J lost 6 bases, and 12 bases stayed unmatched. Here the CDR3 DNA reads TGTGCCACCGGACGAACTAGCGGCAACCGCAATGAGCAGTTCTTC. This gives the protein CATGRTSGNRNEQFF.

This clonotype was recorded at least ten times. The genes are TRBV12-5 and TRBJ2-1; D is perhaps TRBD1 or TRBD2 (7 bases each). CDR1 LGHNT and CDR2 FRNRAP come from the germline V gene. The CDR3 is made up of 15 amino acids. Between the trimmed V and J ends, which lost 6 bases and 8 bases, there was a span of 20 bases. Written as DNA, the CDR3 is TGTGCTAGTGGACCCCCAGGGGGGGGGGACCATGAGCAGTTCTTC. Its protein product is CASGPPGGGDHEQFF.

The chain links TRBV4-3 to TRBJ2-1, with D tentatively TRBD1 or TRBD2 (7 bases each). The CDR3 is 16 residues long. Trimming stripped 0 bases from V and 6 bases from J, with 15 bases between. Germline CDR1 is LGHNA and CDR2 is YSLEER. The CDR3 region has the DNA TGCGCCAGCAGCCAAGATCAGGGGGGGCCACGCAATGAGCAGTTCTTC. The encoded protein is CASSQDQGGPRNEQFF.

This clonotype is medium-sized in the sample. The chain employs TRBV7-2 and TRBJ2-1, with D uncertain. The germline gives CDR1 SGHTA, CDR2 FQGNSA. V lost 1 base, J lost 0 bases, and 7 bases lay in between. The CDR3 is 15 residues long. CDR3 in amino acids: CASSLGPPSYNEQFF. The CDR3 coding sequence is TGTGCCAGCAGCTTAGGCCCACCCTCCTACAATGAGCAGTTCTTC. Filled out from reference TRBV7-2 and TRBJ2-1, the complete variable domain reads GAGVSQSPSNKVTEKGKDVELRCDPISGHTALYWYRQSLGQGLEFLIYFQGNSAPDKSGLPSDRFSAERTGGSVSTLTIQRTQQEDSAVYLCASSLGPPSYNEQFFGPGTRLTVL.

This clonotype was recorded at least ten times. The chain recombines TRBV4-3 with TRBJ2-7, with 9 bases that match TRBD2. V lost 0 bases, J lost 1 base, and 10 bases stayed unmatched. The CDR3 has 18 amino acids. Per the germline V gene, CDR1 is LGHNA and CDR2 is YSLEER. CDR3 region: CASSQDHLSAGGSYEQYF. DNA for the CDR3: TGCGCCAGCAGCCAAGATCACCTATCGGCGGGAGGGTCCTACGAGCAGTACTTC.